Following are 22 T cell receptor beta chains from one sample sequenced in a study of OX40 agonist ivuxolimab in advanced cancers. Generated by immunoSEQ multiplex PCR, the TCRdb table keeps only in-frame clones and is missing some. Found here are approximately 13,000 clones, 70% to 90% of them singletons; the top ten hold approximately 18%. Sequenced here: CD4+ or CD8+ T cells sorted from blood, sampled in a trial of the OX40 agonist ivuxolimab. The receptors were sampled from an adult with an advanced solid tumor such as melanoma, head and neck, liver or kidney cancer.

CDR3 bases: TGTGCCAGCAGCTTAATCAGCGGACACTCCTACAATGAGCAGTTCTTC. Translation gives CASSLISGHSYNEQFF. The chain employs TRBV7-3 and TRBJ2-1; D may match TRBD1 or TRBD2 (5 bases each). The CDR3 runs to 16 residues. Per germline, CDR1 SGHTA and CDR2 FQGTGA. Between the trimmed V and J ends, which lost 1 base and 0 bases, there was a span of 10 bases.

This clone is labeled as medium-sized. The V gene is TRBV19, the J gene TRBJ2-3, with a possible D match to TRBD2 (6 bases). The CDR3 loop spans 15 amino acids. Germline CDR1 is LNHDA and CDR2 is SQIVND (reference sequence). V lost 5 bases and J 6 bases, leaving 18 bases between the germline ends. CDR3 bases: TGTGCCAGTAGTCCACCCCGGGACTTCCCCGATACGCAGTATTTT. As protein: CASSPPRDFPDTQYF.

The V and J genes are TRBV23-1 and TRBJ2-2; D is perhaps TRBD2 (6 bases). TRBV23-1 is designated an ORF whose function remains uncertain. V was clipped by 7 bases and J by 4 bases, with 7 bases between them. CDR3 length: 12 residues. This CDR3 is CASIAVTGELFF. CDR3 sequence (DNA): TGCGCCAGCATAGCGGTCACCGGGGAGCTGTTTTTT.

The V call is TRBV5-6, the J call TRBJ2-1; D may be TRBD1 (5 bases). Germline V gene sequence: CDR1 SGHDT, CDR2 YYEEEE. Trimming removed 0 bases from V and 13 bases from J, with 8 bases in between. The CDR3 length is 11 residues. CDR3 nucleotides: TGTGCCAGCAGCTTGGGACAGCAACAGTTCTTC. Translated, it gives CASSLGQQQFF.

The J gene is TRBJ2-3, the V gene TRBV5-4; unclear D gene. Trimming shortened V by 4 bases and J by 0 bases, and 6 bases separated the two germline ends. The germline gives CDR1 SGHNT, CDR2 YYREEE (reference sequence). The CDR3 is made up of 13 amino acids. This CDR3 is CASSTASTDTQYF. For the CDR3, the DNA is TGTGCCAGCAGCACTGCGAGCACAGATACGCAGTATTTT.

The V call is TRBV4-3, the J call TRBJ2-7, with D perhaps TRBD1 (5 bases). Trimming removed 6 bases at V and 4 bases at J, with 19 bases between. The length of the CDR3 is 15 residues. Germline CDR1 LGHNA, CDR2 YSLEER. The CDR3 here is CASSQSRGLSYEQYF. The CDR3 coding sequence is TGCGCCAGCAGTCAATCAAGGGGTTTGAGTTACGAGCAGTACTTC.

The sample holds one count of this clone. The rearrangement joins TRBV7-9 to TRBJ2-3; D ambiguous. The CDR3 contains 16 residues. Trimming pared 1 base from V and 3 bases from J, leaving 14 bases between. CDR1 is SEHNR and CDR2 is FQNEAQ in the germline V gene (reference sequence). The DNA for the CDR3 is TGTGCCAGCAGCTTAGTCCTCGCCGGATTAACAGATACGCAGTATTTT. It is translated as CASSLVLAGLTDTQYF.

V usage is TRBV15 and J usage is TRBJ1-1; D not resolved. Germline V gene lookup returns CDR1 LNHNV and CDR2 YYDKDF (reference sequence). The CDR3 extends over 14 amino acids. Trimming removed 6 bases at V and 7 bases at J, with 18 bases between. The CDR3 DNA reads TGTGCCACCAGGTCTAGTGTGGTGTGGGATGAAGCTTTCTTT. Protein product: CATRSSVVWDEAFF.

For the CDR3, the DNA is TGCGCCAGCAGCAATTTAGACAGACTGAACACTGAAGCTTTCTTT. Its translation is CASSNLDRLNTEAFF. The chain joins TRBV5-1 to TRBJ1-1; D is perhaps TRBD1 (5 bases). Germline assignment: CDR1 SGHRS and CDR2 YFSETQ. Between the trimmed V and J ends, which lost 4 bases and 0 bases, there was a span of 13 bases. The CDR3 consists of 15 residues.

The chain employs TRBV4-2 and TRBJ2-1; perhaps D is TRBD1 or TRBD2 (5 bases each). The germline V and J ends were trimmed by 3 bases and 14 bases, with 14 bases remaining between them. Germline lookup yields CDR1 LGHNA and CDR2 YNFKEQ. CDR3 length: 12 amino acids. The CDR3 protein is CASSQGPAGKFF. CDR3 DNA sequence: TGTGCCAGCAGCCAGGGACCCGCCGGAAAGTTCTTC.

The chain joins TRBV9 to TRBJ2-7; weak D call: TRBD1 (6 bases). The V gene lost 0 bases and the J gene lost 4 bases, with 11 bases spanning the gap. CDR3 length: 14 residues. Germline-derived CDR1 and CDR2 are SGDLS and YYNGEE. The CDR3 loop is CASSVGQVGYEQYF. CDR3 sequence (DNA): TGTGCCAGCAGCGTAGGACAGGTAGGATACGAGCAGTACTTC. The variable domain in full, with the rest retrieved from reference TRBV9 and TRBJ2-7, is DSGVTQTPKHLITATGQRVTLRCSPRSGDLSVYWYQQSLDQGLQFLIQYYNGEERAKGNILERFSAQQFPDLHSELNLSSLELGDSALYFCASSVGQVGYEQYFGPGTRLTVT.

This rearrangement joins TRBV6-5 to TRBJ2-5, with D unresolved. Matching the DNA end better, TRBJ2-7 makes the J call doubtful. CDR3 length equals 13 residues. Germline loops: CDR1 MNHEY, CDR2 SVGAGI. In DNA form, the CDR3 reads TGTGCCAGCAGTTACGACTCGACCTACGAGCAGTACTTC. Amino acids: CASSYDSTYEQYF.

V is TRBV7-9 and J is TRBJ1-1; TRBD1 agrees at 11 bases. From germline, CDR1 is SEHNR and CDR2 FQNEAQ (reference sequence). Germline trimming cut 2 bases from V and 4 bases from J; bases unmatched to any gene: 6. The CDR3 spans 16 residues. The DNA of the CDR3 is TGTGCCAGCAGCTTATCCGGGACAGGGGGGTCCACTGAAGCTTTCTTT. Its protein is CASSLSGTGGSTEAFF. The variable domain in full, with the rest retrieved from reference TRBV7-9 and TRBJ1-1, is DTGVSQNPRHKITKRGQNVTFRCDPISEHNRLYWYRQTLGQGPEFLTYFQNEAQLEKSRLLSDRFSAERPKGSFSTLEIQRTEQGDSAMYLCASSLSGTGGSTEAFFGQGTRLTVV.

The chain is built from TRBV4-3 and TRBJ2-3; perhaps TRBD2 as D (6 bases). Germline assignment: CDR1 LGHNA and CDR2 YSLEER. The CDR3 loop spans 17 amino acids. Trimming stripped 0 bases from V and 0 bases from J, with 13 bases between. CDR3 protein: CASSQDRVAASTDTQYF. For the CDR3, the DNA is TGCGCCAGCAGCCAAGATCGGGTAGCGGCTAGCACAGATACGCAGTATTTT.

This chain uses TRBV10-3 with TRBJ2-7, with TRBD1 matching over 10 bases. Germline-derived CDR1 and CDR2 are ENHRY and SYGVKD. Trimming took 5 bases from V and 1 from J; bases not matched to a gene: 14. CDR3 length equals 18 residues. CDR3 in amino acids: CAISPFEVGTGVSYEQYF. The CDR3 DNA reads TGTGCCATCAGTCCATTCGAAGTCGGGACAGGGGTTTCCTACGAGCAGTACTTC.

The chain is built from TRBV11-2 and TRBJ1-2; tentative D call: TRBD1 (5 bases). There are 13 residues in the CDR3. CDR1 is SGHAT and CDR2 is FQNNGV in the germline V gene. V lost 2 bases and J lost 7, with 11 bases in between. The CDR3 sequence: CASSLSPGSGYTF. The CDR3 region has the DNA TGTGCCAGCAGCTTATCCCCAGGGAGTGGCTACACCTTC. Complete variable domain (other parts from reference TRBV11-2 and TRBJ1-2): EAGVAQSPRYKIIEKRQSVAFWCNPISGHATLYWYQQILGQGPKLLIQFQNNGVVDDSQLPKDRFSAERLKGVDSTLKIQPAKLEDSAVYLCASSLSPGSGYTFGSGTRLTVV.

This clone occurred a few times. The chain couples TRBV11-2 to TRBJ2-1; no clear D. The CDR3 sequence is 11 residues long. CDR1 is SGHAT and CDR2 is FQNNGV in the germline V gene. V lost 5 bases to trimming and J lost 12 bases, with 11 bases between them. CDR3 coding DNA: TGTGCCAGCAGCCCTAGTTCCTGGCAGTTCTTC. Translation: CASSPSSWQFF.

The V gene is TRBV7-9, the J gene TRBJ2-7; D remains ambiguous. The CDR3 is made up of 11 amino acids. Germline assignment: CDR1 SEHNR and CDR2 FQNEAQ (reference sequence). V was trimmed by 4 bases and J by 6 bases, leaving 7 bases between them. The CDR3 sequence: CASSYMREQYF. CDR3 coding DNA: TGTGCCAGCAGCTACATGCGCGAGCAGTACTTC.

This clone is a singleton in its sample. The chain is built from TRBV30 and TRBJ2-7, with D possibly matching TRBD2 (5 bases). V gave up 5 bases and J gave up 2 bases, with 10 bases separating them. The CDR3 loop spans 12 amino acids. Germline CDR1 is GTSNPN and CDR2 is SVGIG (reference sequence). The CDR3: CAWGSGTYEQYF. CDR3 coding DNA: TGTGCCTGGGGATCCGGGACCTACGAGCAGTACTTC.

The chain recombines TRBV21-1 with TRBJ2-1; the D call in the table, TRBD2, was not verified against the DNA. TRBV21-1 is given as a pseudogene. CDR3 length equals 17 residues. CDR3 coding DNA: TGTGCCAGCAGCAGACCATCATCCGGGCGGGAGATGAATGAGCAGTTCTTC. Its protein is CASSRPSSGREMNEQFF.

This chain connects TRBV6-5 to TRBJ1-1, with D hard to call. Germline-derived CDR1 and CDR2 are MNHEY and SVGAGI. The CDR3 covers 12 residues. Trimming removed 8 bases at V and 5 bases at J, with 12 bases between. CDR3 sequence reads: CASPPPRTEAFF. The CDR3 coding sequence is TGTGCCAGCCCCCCACCTCGGACTGAAGCTTTCTTT.

V is TRBV7-9 and J is TRBJ2-3; D is uncertain. The CDR3 contains 16 residues. CDR1 and CDR2 (germline): SEHNR, FQNEAQ (reference sequence). V lost 7 bases to trimming and J lost 3 bases, with 20 bases between them. The CDR3 DNA follows: TGTGCCAGCACTCAAAGCTACCACTCTTTAACAGATACGCAGTATTTT. This translates into CASTQSYHSLTDTQYF.